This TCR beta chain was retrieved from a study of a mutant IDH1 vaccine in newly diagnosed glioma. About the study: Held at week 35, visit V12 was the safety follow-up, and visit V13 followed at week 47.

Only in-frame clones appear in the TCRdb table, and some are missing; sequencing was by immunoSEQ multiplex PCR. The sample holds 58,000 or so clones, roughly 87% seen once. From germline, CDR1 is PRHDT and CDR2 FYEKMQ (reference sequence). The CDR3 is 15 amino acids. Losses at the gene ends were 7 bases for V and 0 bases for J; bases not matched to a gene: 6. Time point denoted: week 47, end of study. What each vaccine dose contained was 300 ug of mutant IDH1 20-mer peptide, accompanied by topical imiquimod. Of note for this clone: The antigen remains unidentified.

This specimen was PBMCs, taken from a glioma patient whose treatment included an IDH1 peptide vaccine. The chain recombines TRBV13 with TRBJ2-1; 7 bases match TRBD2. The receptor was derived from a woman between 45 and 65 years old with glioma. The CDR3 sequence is CASTLAAGSYNEQFF. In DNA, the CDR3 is TGTGCCAGCACCCTAGCGGCGGGCTCCTACAATGAGCAGTTCTTC.